This TCR beta chain was identified in a study of response to subunit inactivated influenza vaccine. Broader study findings: The authors suggested that every seasonal influenza vaccination recruits few new T cells.

This clonotype was counted between two and nine times. Antigen: not known. TCRdb itself ran the RT-PCR reads through MiXCR, one entry per CDR3 protein. Of about 180,000 distinct CDR3 sequences in the sample, about 9.3% were seen once. V lost 4 bases to trimming and J lost 6 bases; unmatched junction nucleotides: 9. Germline values: CDR1 SGHVS, CDR2 FQNEAQ. This CDR3 contains 18 residues. The J gene is TRBJ2-1, the V gene TRBV7-8, with TRBD2 matching over 16 bases. The TCR comes from a man aged 50-60 years who received an inactivated influenza vaccine. The sample consisted of non-naive T cells sorted from PBMCs, taken on the day of vaccination. DNA for the CDR3: TGTGCCAGCAGCTACCCGGCCGGGACTAGCGGGAGGGCCAATGAGCAGTTCTTC. This sequence encodes CASSYPAGTSGRANEQFF.